This section outlines one TCR beta chain sequence together with its context. Its antigen is still unknown. These data are taken from a study of radiotherapy plus CTLA-4 blockade in lung cancer. Only in-frame clones appear in the TCRdb table, and some are missing; sequencing was by immunoSEQ multiplex PCR. Of 70,000 to 95,000 clones listed, about 83% are singletons. CDR3 size: 12 residues. V dropped 1 base and J dropped 1 base, with 1 base sitting between them. Per germline, CDR1 SGHTA and CDR2 FQGTGA. Study outcomes and limitations: Once radiotherapy plus ipilimumab had been given, TCR clones derived from tumor expanded in blood. Early blood T cell clone dynamics, with interferon-beta, were reported to best predict response.

This sequence was found in a human donor with non-small cell lung cancer that progressed on radiotherapy plus ipilimumab. The chain employs TRBV7-3 and TRBJ2-5; no clear D gene. This sample comprised peripheral blood, obtained from a patient treated with radiotherapy plus ipilimumab. The CDR3 here is CASSLIQETQYF. In nucleotides, the CDR3 is TGTGCCAGCAGCTTAATCCAAGAGACCCAGTACTTC.